Listed below are T cell receptor beta chains from one sample, sequenced in a study of T-cell memory formation after mild COVID-19. Each CDR3 protein is one row after TCRdb ran MiXCR on the 5' RACE reads. The table includes roughly 170,000 distinct CDR3 sequences, about 18% detected once. The sequenced sample consisted of PBMCs or a T cell subset sorted from them (not recorded which). The receptors derive from a man aged 18 to 30 who had mild COVID-19 (a few samples of this study predate the infection). Cell type and time point are not known. Each CDR3 is given with its conserved first and last residue. A D gene is named only where the DNA matches it firmly. Clone size is not always given. Where it is, it says once, few, many or a class for expanded clones.

v_call: TRBV28
clone_size: few
j_call: TRBJ1-2
d_call: -
cdr3_aa: CASSLLGYGYTF
cdr3_nt: TGTGCCAGCAGCCTCCTCGGGTATGGCTACACCTTC

v_call: TRBV20-1
clone_size: -
j_call: TRBJ2-1
d_call: -
cdr3_aa: CSARLRGNEQFF
cdr3_nt: TGCAGTGCTAGGCTCCGGGGCAATGAGCAGTTCTTC

v_call: TRBV7-2
clone_size: few
j_call: TRBJ2-1
d_call: TRBD2
cdr3_aa: CASSLSAGGGVSEQFF
cdr3_nt: TGTGCCAGCAGCTTAAGTGCGGGGGGCGGAGTGTCGGAGCAGTTCTTC

v_call: TRBV5-6
clone_size: few
j_call: TRBJ2-7
d_call: -
cdr3_aa: CASSAGTNYEQYF
cdr3_nt: TGTGCCAGCAGCGCCGGGACGAACTACGAGCAGTACTTC

v_call: TRBV7-2
clone_size: once
j_call: TRBJ2-3
d_call: -
cdr3_aa: CASSLGGHMQYF
cdr3_nt: TGTGCCAGCAGCTTAGGGGGACACATGCAGTATTTT

v_call: TRBV9
clone_size: -
j_call: TRBJ1-4
d_call: -
cdr3_aa: CASSRSTNEKLFF
cdr3_nt: TGTGCCAGCAGCCGATCAACTAATGAAAAACTGTTTTTT

v_call: TRBV2
clone_size: few
j_call: TRBJ2-7
d_call: -
cdr3_aa: CASLYRGHVDEQYF
cdr3_nt: TGTGCCAGCCTCTACCGGGGGCATGTCGACGAGCAGTACTTC

v_call: TRBV6-1
clone_size: few
j_call: TRBJ1-2
d_call: TRBD1
cdr3_aa: CASSVRTGYGYTF
cdr3_nt: TGTGCCAGCAGTGTAAGGACAGGTTATGGCTACACCTTC

v_call: TRBV5-1
clone_size: few
j_call: TRBJ2-6
d_call: -
cdr3_aa: CASSRRRPSSGANVLTF
cdr3_nt: TGCGCCAGCAGCCGTAGGAGACCGAGCTCTGGGGCCAACGTCCTGACTTTC

v_call: TRBV15
clone_size: many
j_call: TRBJ1-6
d_call: -
cdr3_aa: CATRSQGNNSPLHF
cdr3_nt: TGTGCCACCCGATCACAGGGAAATAATTCACCCCTCCACTTT

v_call: TRBV6-6
clone_size: -
j_call: TRBJ2-7
d_call: TRBD1
cdr3_aa: CASSYPGTGRSGFAYEQYF
cdr3_nt: TGTGCCAGCAGTTACCCCGGGACAGGGAGGTCAGGGTTCGCCTACGAGCAGTACTTC

v_call: TRBV12-3/TRBV12-4
clone_size: once
j_call: TRBJ2-7
d_call: -
cdr3_aa: CASSSGGGGEQYF
cdr3_nt: TGTGCCAGCAGTTCCGGTGGAGGGGGCGAGCAGTACTTC

v_call: TRBV6-1
clone_size: -
j_call: TRBJ2-5
d_call: TRBD2
cdr3_aa: CASSAGTSGETQYF
cdr3_nt: TGTGCCAGCAGTGCCGGGACTAGCGGTGAGACCCAGTACTTC

v_call: TRBV5-1
clone_size: few
j_call: TRBJ1-1
d_call: TRBD1
cdr3_aa: CASSLPPGQRNTEAFF
cdr3_nt: TGCGCCAGCAGCTTACCCCCGGGACAGAGGAACACTGAAGCTTTCTTT

v_call: TRBV5-1
clone_size: -
j_call: TRBJ2-3
d_call: -
cdr3_aa: CASTELGTTSDTQYF
cdr3_nt: TGCGCCAGCACCGAGCTGGGAACCACCTCGGATACGCAGTATTTT

v_call: TRBV4-2
clone_size: few
j_call: TRBJ1-1
d_call: -
cdr3_aa: CASSLQTLNTEAFF
cdr3_nt: TGTGCCAGCAGCTTGCAGACCTTGAACACTGAAGCTTTCTTT

v_call: TRBV7-3
clone_size: -
j_call: TRBJ2-6
d_call: -
cdr3_aa: CASSGRQLSGANVLTF
cdr3_nt: TGTGCCAGCAGCGGAAGACAGCTATCTGGGGCCAACGTCCTGACTTTC

v_call: TRBV7-2
clone_size: few
j_call: TRBJ2-1
d_call: -
cdr3_aa: CASSLAPVTDFAYNEQFF
cdr3_nt: TGTGCCAGCAGCTTAGCGCCCGTAACGGACTTCGCCTACAATGAGCAGTTCTTC

v_call: TRBV7-9
clone_size: few
j_call: TRBJ2-5
d_call: TRBD2
cdr3_aa: CASSPQRGGQETQYF
cdr3_nt: TGTGCCAGCAGCCCTCAGCGGGGGGGTCAAGAGACCCAGTACTTC

v_call: TRBV18
clone_size: few
j_call: TRBJ2-3
d_call: TRBD1
cdr3_aa: CASSQTSGGTTDTQYF
cdr3_nt: TGTGCCAGCTCACAGACTTCAGGGGGCACAACAGATACGCAGTATTTT

v_call: TRBV5-1
clone_size: -
j_call: TRBJ2-3
d_call: -
cdr3_aa: CASSLGGPRTDTQYF
cdr3_nt: TGCGCCAGCAGCTTGGGGGGGCCCCGCACAGATACGCAGTATTTT

v_call: TRBV7-2
clone_size: -
j_call: TRBJ2-1
d_call: -
cdr3_aa: CASSPDRAVINEQFF
cdr3_nt: TGTGCCAGCAGTCCGGACCGGGCGGTGATCAATGAGCAGTTCTTC

v_call: TRBV20-1
clone_size: -
j_call: TRBJ2-1
d_call: -
cdr3_aa: CSARTSSYNEQFF
cdr3_nt: TGCAGTGCGAGGACGAGCTCCTACAATGAGCAGTTCTTC

v_call: TRBV20-1
clone_size: -
j_call: TRBJ2-5
d_call: TRBD2
cdr3_aa: CSASSSGGFETQYF
cdr3_nt: TGCAGTGCTAGTAGCAGCGGGGGTTTCGAGACCCAGTACTTC

v_call: TRBV7-2
clone_size: -
j_call: TRBJ2-5
d_call: TRBD2
cdr3_aa: CASSPTGGGAEKTQYF
cdr3_nt: TGTGCCAGCAGCCCCACGGGCGGGGGGGCGGAAAAGACCCAGTACTTC

v_call: TRBV5-1
clone_size: -
j_call: TRBJ2-2
d_call: TRBD2
cdr3_aa: CASSLVAGRVTGELFF
cdr3_nt: TGCGCCAGCAGCTTGGTAGCCGGGAGGGTCACCGGGGAGCTGTTTTTT

v_call: TRBV20-1
clone_size: -
j_call: TRBJ1-1
d_call: TRBD1
cdr3_aa: CSAPPGTGNTEAFF
cdr3_nt: TGCAGTGCACCACCCGGGACAGGGAACACTGAAGCTTTCTTT

v_call: TRBV5-6
clone_size: few
j_call: TRBJ2-7
d_call: -
cdr3_aa: CASSPFRARLNSYEQYF
cdr3_nt: TGTGCCAGCAGCCCCTTTCGGGCACGACTGAACTCCTACGAGCAGTACTTC

v_call: TRBV7-2
clone_size: few
j_call: TRBJ1-6
d_call: -
cdr3_aa: CASSFEASPLHF
cdr3_nt: TGTGCCAGCAGCTTTGAGGCTTCACCCCTCCACTTT

v_call: TRBV29-1
clone_size: -
j_call: TRBJ2-3
d_call: -
cdr3_aa: CSVVLSGGIWRIDTQYF
cdr3_nt: TGCAGCGTTGTTCTTAGCGGCGGGATATGGAGGATAGATACGCAGTATTTT

v_call: TRBV7-2
clone_size: -
j_call: TRBJ1-3
d_call: -
cdr3_aa: CASSRALASPSSGNTIYF
cdr3_nt: TGTGCCAGCAGCCGGGCCCTAGCGTCGCCGTCCTCTGGAAACACCATATATTTT

v_call: TRBV20-1
clone_size: -
j_call: TRBJ2-1
d_call: -
cdr3_aa: CSARESPARPYNEQFF
cdr3_nt: TGCAGTGCTAGAGAGTCCCCTGCACGGCCCTACAATGAGCAGTTCTTC

v_call: TRBV9
clone_size: -
j_call: TRBJ2-5
d_call: -
cdr3_aa: CASSVGVSQETQYF
cdr3_nt: TGTGCCAGCAGCGTAGGAGTGAGCCAAGAGACCCAGTACTTC

v_call: TRBV20-1
clone_size: -
j_call: TRBJ1-3
d_call: TRBD1
cdr3_aa: CSATRGQAISGNTIYF
cdr3_nt: TGCAGTGCTACCCGGGGACAGGCAATCTCTGGAAACACCATATATTTT

v_call: TRBV11-2
clone_size: -
j_call: TRBJ1-2
d_call: -
cdr3_aa: CASSSGQGQYGYTF
cdr3_nt: TGTGCCAGCAGCTCAGGGCAGGGCCAGTATGGCTACACCTTC

v_call: TRBV6-6
clone_size: -
j_call: TRBJ2-5
d_call: -
cdr3_aa: CASSYREGETQYF
cdr3_nt: TGTGCCAGCAGCTACAGGGAGGGAGAGACCCAGTACTTC

v_call: TRBV5-1
clone_size: few
j_call: TRBJ1-4
d_call: TRBD1
cdr3_aa: CASSGTGYEKLFF
cdr3_nt: TGCGCCAGCTCCGGGACAGGGTATGAAAAACTGTTTTTT

v_call: TRBV12-3/TRBV12-4
clone_size: once
j_call: TRBJ2-7
d_call: -
cdr3_aa: CASSLRGASAAKQYF
cdr3_nt: TGTGCCAGCAGTTTGAGAGGGGCCTCCGCGGCGAAGCAGTACTTC

v_call: TRBV24-1
clone_size: few
j_call: TRBJ2-1
d_call: -
cdr3_aa: CATSGVGGEQFF
cdr3_nt: TGTGCCACCAGTGGTGTTGGAGGTGAGCAGTTCTTC

v_call: TRBV20-1
clone_size: few
j_call: TRBJ2-5
d_call: TRBD1
cdr3_aa: CSCTGGAETQYF
cdr3_nt: TGCAGTTGTACAGGGGGCGCCGAGACCCAGTACTTC